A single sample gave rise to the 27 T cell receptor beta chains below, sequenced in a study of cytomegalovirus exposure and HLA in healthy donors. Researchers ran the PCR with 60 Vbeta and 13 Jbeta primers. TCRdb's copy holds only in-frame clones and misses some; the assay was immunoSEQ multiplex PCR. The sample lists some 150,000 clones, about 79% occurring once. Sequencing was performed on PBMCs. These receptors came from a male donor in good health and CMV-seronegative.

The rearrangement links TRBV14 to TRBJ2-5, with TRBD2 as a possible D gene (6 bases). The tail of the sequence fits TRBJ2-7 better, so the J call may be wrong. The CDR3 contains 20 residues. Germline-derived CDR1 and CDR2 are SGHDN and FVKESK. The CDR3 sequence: CASSQDSPVPVDYRQYEQYF. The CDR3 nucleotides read TGTGCCAGCAGCCAAGATTCCCCAGTCCCAGTGGACTATCGACAGTACGAGCAGTACTTC.

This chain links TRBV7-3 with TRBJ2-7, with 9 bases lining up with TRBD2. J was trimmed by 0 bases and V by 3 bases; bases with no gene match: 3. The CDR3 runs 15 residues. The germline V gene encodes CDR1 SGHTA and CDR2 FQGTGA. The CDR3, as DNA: TGTGCCAGCAGCTTTGCGGGGGGGAGCTCCTACGAGCAGTACTTC. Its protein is CASSFAGGSSYEQYF.

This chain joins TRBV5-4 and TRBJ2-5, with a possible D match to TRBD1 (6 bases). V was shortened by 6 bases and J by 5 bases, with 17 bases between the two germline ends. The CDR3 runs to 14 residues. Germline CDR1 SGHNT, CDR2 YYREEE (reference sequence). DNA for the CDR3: TGTGCCAGCATACAGGACAGCGGCACGGAGACCCAGTACTTC. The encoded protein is CASIQDSGTETQYF.

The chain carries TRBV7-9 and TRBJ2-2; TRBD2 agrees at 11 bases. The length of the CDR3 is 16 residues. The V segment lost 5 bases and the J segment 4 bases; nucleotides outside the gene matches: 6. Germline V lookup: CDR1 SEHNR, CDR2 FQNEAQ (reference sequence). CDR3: CASSKTSGKATGELFF. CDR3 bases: TGTGCCAGCAGCAAGACTAGCGGGAAAGCCACCGGGGAGCTGTTTTTT.

The chain's CDR3 is CASSLQGNYGYTF. CDR3 DNA: TGTGCCAGCAGCTTGCAGGGAAACTATGGCTACACCTTC. The chain links TRBV5-5 to TRBJ1-2; D is possibly TRBD1 (5 bases). The CDR3 loop spans 13 amino acids. From germline, CDR1 is SGHKS and CDR2 YYEKEE (reference sequence). V was cut by 1 base and J by 2 bases, with 6 bases left in between.

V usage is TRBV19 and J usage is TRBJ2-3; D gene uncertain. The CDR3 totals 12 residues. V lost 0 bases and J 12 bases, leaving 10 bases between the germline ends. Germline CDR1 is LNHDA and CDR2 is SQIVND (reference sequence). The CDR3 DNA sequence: TGTGCCAGTAGTATAGAAGAGACACCCCAGTATTTT. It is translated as CASSIEETPQYF.

CDR3 loop: CASSGLAGNEQFF. CDR3 nucleotides: TGTGCCAGCTCGGGACTAGCGGGCAATGAGCAGTTCTTC. The chain is built from TRBV6-1 and TRBJ2-1; 12 bases line up with TRBD2. The CDR3 runs 13 residues. Germline values: CDR1 MNHNS, CDR2 SASEGT. With 8 bases clipped from V and 6 bases from J, the junction kept 2 bases outside the gene matches.

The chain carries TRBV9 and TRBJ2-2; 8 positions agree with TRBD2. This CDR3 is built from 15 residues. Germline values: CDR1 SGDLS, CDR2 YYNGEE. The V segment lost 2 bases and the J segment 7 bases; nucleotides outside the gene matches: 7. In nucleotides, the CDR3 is TGTGCCAGCAGCGTGCGAGCGGGAGAAGGCGGGGAGCTGTTTTTT. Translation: CASSVRAGEGGELFF.

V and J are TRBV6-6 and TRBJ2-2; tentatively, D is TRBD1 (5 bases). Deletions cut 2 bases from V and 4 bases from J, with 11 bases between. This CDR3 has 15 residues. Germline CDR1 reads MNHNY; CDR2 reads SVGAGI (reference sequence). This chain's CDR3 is CASSYPVQGTGELFF. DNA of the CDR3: TGTGCCAGCAGTTACCCAGTGCAGGGCACCGGGGAGCTGTTTTTT.

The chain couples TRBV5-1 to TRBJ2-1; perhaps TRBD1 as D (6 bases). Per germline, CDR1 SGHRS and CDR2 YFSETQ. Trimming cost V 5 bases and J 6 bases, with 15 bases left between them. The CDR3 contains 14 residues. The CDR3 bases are TGCGCCAGCAGTACACAGGGAAATGGCAATGAGCAGTTCTTC. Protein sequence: CASSTQGNGNEQFF.

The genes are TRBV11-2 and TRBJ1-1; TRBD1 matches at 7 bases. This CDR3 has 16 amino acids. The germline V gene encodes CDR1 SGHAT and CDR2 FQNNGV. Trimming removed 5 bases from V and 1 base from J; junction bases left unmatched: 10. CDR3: CASSPTMGQPNTEAFF. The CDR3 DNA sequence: TGTGCCAGCAGCCCAACGATGGGACAGCCGAACACTGAAGCTTTCTTT. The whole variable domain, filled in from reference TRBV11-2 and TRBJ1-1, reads EAGVAQSPRYKIIEKRQSVAFWCNPISGHATLYWYQQILGQGPKLLIQFQNNGVVDDSQLPKDRFSAERLKGVDSTLKIQPAKLEDSAVYLCASSPTMGQPNTEAFFGQGTRLTVV.

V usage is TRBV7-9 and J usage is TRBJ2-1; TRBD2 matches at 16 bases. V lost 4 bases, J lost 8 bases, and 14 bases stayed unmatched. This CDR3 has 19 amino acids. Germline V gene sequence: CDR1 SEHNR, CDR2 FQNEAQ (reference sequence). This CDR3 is CASSYPGTSGRALLDEQFF. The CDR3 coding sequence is TGTGCCAGCAGCTACCCCGGGACTAGCGGGAGGGCCCTCTTGGATGAGCAGTTCTTC.

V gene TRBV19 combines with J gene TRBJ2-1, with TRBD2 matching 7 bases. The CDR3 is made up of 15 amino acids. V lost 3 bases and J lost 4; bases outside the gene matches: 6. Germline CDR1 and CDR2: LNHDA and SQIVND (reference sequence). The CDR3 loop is CASSITGGRYNEQFF. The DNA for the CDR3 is TGTGCCAGTAGTATCACCGGGGGGAGATACAATGAGCAGTTCTTC.

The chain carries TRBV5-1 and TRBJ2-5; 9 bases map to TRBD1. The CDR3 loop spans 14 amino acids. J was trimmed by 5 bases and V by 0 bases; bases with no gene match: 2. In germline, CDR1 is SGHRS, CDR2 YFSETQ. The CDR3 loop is CASSLAGTGETQYF. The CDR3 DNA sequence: TGCGCCAGCAGCTTGGCAGGGACAGGGGAGACCCAGTACTTC.

CDR3 sequence reads: CAWSRVLAFF. The CDR3 DNA follows: TGTGCCTGGAGTCGGGTATTAGCTTTCTTT. The chain couples TRBV30 to TRBJ1-1; unclear D gene. The CDR3 sequence is 10 residues long. Germline assignment: CDR1 GTSNPN and CDR2 SVGIG (reference sequence). Trimming left V 2 bases short and J 10 bases short, with 8 bases between.

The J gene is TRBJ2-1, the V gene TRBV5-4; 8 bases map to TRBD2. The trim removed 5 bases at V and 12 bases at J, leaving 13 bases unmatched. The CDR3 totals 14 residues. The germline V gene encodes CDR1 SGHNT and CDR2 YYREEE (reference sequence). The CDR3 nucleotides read TGTGCCAGCAGTTGGGCGGGAGGTACTACAGGGCAGTTCTTC. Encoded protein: CASSWAGGTTGQFF.

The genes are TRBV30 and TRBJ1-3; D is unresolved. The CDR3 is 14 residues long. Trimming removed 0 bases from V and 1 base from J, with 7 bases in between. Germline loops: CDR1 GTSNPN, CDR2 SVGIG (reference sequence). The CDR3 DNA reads TGTGCCTGGAGTGTACCAGAATCTGGAAACACCATATATTTT. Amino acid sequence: CAWSVPESGNTIYF.

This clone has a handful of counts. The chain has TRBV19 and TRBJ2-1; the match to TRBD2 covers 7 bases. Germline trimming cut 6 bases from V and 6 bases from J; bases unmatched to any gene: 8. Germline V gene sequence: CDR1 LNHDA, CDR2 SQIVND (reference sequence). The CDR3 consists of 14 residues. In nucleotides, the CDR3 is TGTGCCAGTAGCATCGGAGCGGGAAGCAATGAGCAGTTCTTC. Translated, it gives CASSIGAGSNEQFF. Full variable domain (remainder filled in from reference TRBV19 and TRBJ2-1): DGGITQSPKYLFRKEGQNVTLSCEQNLNHDAMYWYRQDPGQGLRLIYYSQIVNDFQKGDIAEGYSVSREKKESFPLTVTSAQKNPTAFYLCASSIGAGSNEQFFGPGTRLTVL.

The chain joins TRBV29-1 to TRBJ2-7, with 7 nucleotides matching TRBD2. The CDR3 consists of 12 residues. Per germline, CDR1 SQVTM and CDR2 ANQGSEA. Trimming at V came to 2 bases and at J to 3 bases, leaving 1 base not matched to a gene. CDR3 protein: CSVERGDYEQYF. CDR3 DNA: TGCAGCGTTGAACGGGGGGACTACGAGCAGTACTTC.

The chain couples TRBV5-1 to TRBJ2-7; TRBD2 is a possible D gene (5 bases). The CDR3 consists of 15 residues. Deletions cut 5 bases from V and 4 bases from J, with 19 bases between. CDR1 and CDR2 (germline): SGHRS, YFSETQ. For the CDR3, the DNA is TGCGCCAGCAGTCCTGAGGGATCCTTCGGGTACGAGCAGTACTTC. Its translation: CASSPEGSFGYEQYF.

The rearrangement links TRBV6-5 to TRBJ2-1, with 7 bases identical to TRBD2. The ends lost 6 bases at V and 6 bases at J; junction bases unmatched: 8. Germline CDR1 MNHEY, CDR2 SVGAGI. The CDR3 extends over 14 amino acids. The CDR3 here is CASRRLAGPNEQFF. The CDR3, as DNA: TGTGCCAGCAGACGACTAGCCGGCCCCAATGAGCAGTTCTTC.

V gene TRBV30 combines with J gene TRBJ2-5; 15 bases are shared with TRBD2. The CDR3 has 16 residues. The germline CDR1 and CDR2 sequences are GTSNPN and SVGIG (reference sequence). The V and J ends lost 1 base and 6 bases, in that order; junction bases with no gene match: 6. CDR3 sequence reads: CAWSGIGTSGRKTQYF. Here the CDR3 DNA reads TGTGCCTGGAGTGGAATCGGGACTAGCGGGAGGAAGACCCAGTACTTC.

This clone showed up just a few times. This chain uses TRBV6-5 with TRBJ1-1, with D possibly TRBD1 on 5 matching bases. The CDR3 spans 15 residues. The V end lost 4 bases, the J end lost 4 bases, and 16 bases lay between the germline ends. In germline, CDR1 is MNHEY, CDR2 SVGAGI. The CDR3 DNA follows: TGTGCCAGCAGTTTCTCGGGGCTGGGAGGCACTGAAGCTTTCTTT. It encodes CASSFSGLGGTEAFF.

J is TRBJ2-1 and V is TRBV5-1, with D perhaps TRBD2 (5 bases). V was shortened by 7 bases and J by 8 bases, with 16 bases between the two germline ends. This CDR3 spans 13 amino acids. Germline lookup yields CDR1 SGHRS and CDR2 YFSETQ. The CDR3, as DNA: TGCGCCAGCTGCAAGTATGGTAGCGATGAGCAGTTCTTC. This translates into CASCKYGSDEQFF.

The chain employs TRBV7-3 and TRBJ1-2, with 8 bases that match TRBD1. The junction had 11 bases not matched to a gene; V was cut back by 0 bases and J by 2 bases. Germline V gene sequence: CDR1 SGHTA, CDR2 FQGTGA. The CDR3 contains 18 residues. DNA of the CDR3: TGTGCCAGCAGCTTAACAGATTGGCAGACAGGGGAGAACTATGGCTACACCTTC. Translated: CASSLTDWQTGENYGYTF.

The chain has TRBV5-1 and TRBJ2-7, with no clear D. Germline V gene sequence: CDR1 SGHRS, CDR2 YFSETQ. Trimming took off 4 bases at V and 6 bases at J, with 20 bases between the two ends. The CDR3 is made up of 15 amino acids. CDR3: CASSPDVARGVEQYF. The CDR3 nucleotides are TGCGCCAGCAGCCCCGACGTGGCCCGAGGCGTCGAGCAGTACTTC.

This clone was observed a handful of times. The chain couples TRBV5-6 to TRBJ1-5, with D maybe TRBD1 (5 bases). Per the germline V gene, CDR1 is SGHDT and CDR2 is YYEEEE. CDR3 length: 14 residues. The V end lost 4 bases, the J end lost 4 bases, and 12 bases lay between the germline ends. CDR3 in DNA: TGTGCCAGCAGCACGGGGGTAAGGAATCAGCCCCAGCATTTT. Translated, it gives CASSTGVRNQPQHF.